Below are 2 T cell receptor beta chains sequenced from a single sample in a study of beta chain features in type 1 diabetes (dated by TCRdb to between 2018 and 2020). No antigen has been identified for these receptors. What the research found in general, with its limitations: In all four CD4+ subsets, TCRB CDR3 length was moderately but significantly shorter in type 1 diabetes patients.

Library preparation was by the immunoSEQ multiplex PCR assay. The entire amount of isolated RNA was reverse transcribed using the High Capacity cDNA Reverse Transcription Kit, so the sequenced TCRB transcripts were expressed ones. The source is immuneACCESS, and TCRdb retained only in-frame sequences with V and J called. Part of the clones is not carried over; for the studies checked, unresolved V genes explain less than half of this, and the remainder is unexplained. The sample data list about 260,000 clones, and about 24% of these were observed just once. About 0.012% of the sample rests with the top ten. The sequenced sample consisted of naive CD4+ T cells from blood. In the paper's terms, the cell subset or site label means: true naive CD4+ T cells. The receptors come from a woman between 25 and 40 years old with type 1 diabetes.

The chain links TRBV30 to TRBJ1-2; no clear D. The CDR3 is made up of 14 amino acids. Germline V gives CDR1 GTSNPN, CDR2 SVGIG (reference sequence). Trimming removed 2 bases at V and 4 bases at J, with 14 bases between. The DNA of the CDR3 is TGTGCCTGGAGTAGGCAGACGTCGGGCTATGGCTACACCTTC. Protein product: CAWSRQTSGYGYTF.

This chain connects TRBV7-9 to TRBJ2-6, with D maybe TRBD1 (6 bases). The CDR3 runs to 15 residues. CDR1 and CDR2 (germline): SEHNR, FQNEAQ (reference sequence). V lost 2 bases to trimming and J lost 1 base, with 6 bases between them. CDR3 DNA sequence: TGTGCCAGCAGCTTAAGGGGGTCTGGGGCCAACGTCCTGACTTTC. This encodes CASSLRGSGANVLTF.